This T cell receptor (beta chain) came from a study of blood T cells in healthy people across ages. The second PCR ran roughly 6 to 12 cycles with a sample-barcoded 5' primer and J-beta primers. TCRdb re-derived calls from the 5' RACE reads in MiXCR, one entry per CDR3 protein. This sample has 1.5 million or so distinct CDR3 sequences, with 42% found just once. Trimming took 5 bases from V and 0 from J, leaving 11 bases between them. Germline assignment: CDR1 MNHEY and CDR2 SVGEGT. CDR3 length: 15 residues. This receptor was obtained from a woman aged 18-35 years in good health. The chain carries TRBV6-2 or TRBV6-3 and TRBJ2-1; D is unclear. The specimen was blood. The CDR3 is CASSLERVSYNEQFF. DNA of the CDR3: TGTGCCAGCAGTCTGGAAAGGGTCTCCTACAATGAGCAGTTCTTC.